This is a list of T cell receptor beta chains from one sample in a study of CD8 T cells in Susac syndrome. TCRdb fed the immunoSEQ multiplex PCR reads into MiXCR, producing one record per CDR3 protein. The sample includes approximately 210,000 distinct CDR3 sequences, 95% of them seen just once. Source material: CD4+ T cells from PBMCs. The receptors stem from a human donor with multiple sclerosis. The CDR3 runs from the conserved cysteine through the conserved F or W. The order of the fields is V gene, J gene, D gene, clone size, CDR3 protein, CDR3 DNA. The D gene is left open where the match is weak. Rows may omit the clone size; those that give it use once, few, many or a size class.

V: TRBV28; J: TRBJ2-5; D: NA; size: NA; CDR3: CASSSSGLQETQYF; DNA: TGTGCCAGCAGCTCCTCCGGGCTCCAAGAGACCCAGTACTTC
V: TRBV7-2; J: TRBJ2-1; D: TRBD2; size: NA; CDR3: CASSPRTSGRYNEQFF; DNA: TGTGCCAGCAGCCCGCGGACTAGCGGGAGGTACAATGAGCAGTTCTTC
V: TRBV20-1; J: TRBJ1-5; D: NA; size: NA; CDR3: CSARVGGQGSQPQHF; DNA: TGCAGTGCTAGAGTGGGGGGGCAGGGATCCCAGCCCCAGCATTTT
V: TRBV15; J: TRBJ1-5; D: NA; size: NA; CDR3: CATSREPINQPQHF; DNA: TGTGCCACCAGCAGAGAACCGATCAATCAGCCCCAGCATTTT
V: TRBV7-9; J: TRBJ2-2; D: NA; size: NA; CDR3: CASSPPTNTGELFF; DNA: TGTGCCAGCAGCCCCCCGACTAACACCGGGGAGCTGTTTTTT
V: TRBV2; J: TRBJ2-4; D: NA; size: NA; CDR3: CASSETRVLAKNIQYF; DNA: TGTGCCAGCAGTGAAACCAGGGTCTTAGCCAAAAACATTCAGTACTTC
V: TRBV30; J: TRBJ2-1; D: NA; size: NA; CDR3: CAWSSDNEQFF; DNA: TGTGCCTGGAGCTCCGACAATGAGCAGTTCTTC
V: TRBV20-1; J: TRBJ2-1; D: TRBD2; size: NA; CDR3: CSARDPGTNNEQFF; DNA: TGCAGTGCTAGAGACCCGGGGACTAACAATGAGCAGTTCTTC
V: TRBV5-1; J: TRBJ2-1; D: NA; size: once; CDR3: CASSQRAYNEQFF; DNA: TGCGCCAGCAGTCAGCGAGCCTACAATGAGCAGTTCTTC
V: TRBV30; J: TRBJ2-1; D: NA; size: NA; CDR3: CATPLRKFF; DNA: TGTGCGACCCCCCTCCGTAAGTTCTTC
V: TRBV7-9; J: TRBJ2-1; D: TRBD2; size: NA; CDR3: CASTADGAGGREQFF; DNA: TGTGCCAGCACCGCGGACGGGGCGGGGGGGCGTGAGCAGTTCTTC
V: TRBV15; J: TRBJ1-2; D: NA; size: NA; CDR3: CATSRDSGGNGYTF; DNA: TGTGCCACCAGCAGAGATAGTGGAGGGAATGGCTACACCTTC
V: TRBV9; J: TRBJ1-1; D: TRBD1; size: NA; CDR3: CASSVEGQGGTEAFF; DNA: TGTGCCAGCAGCGTAGAGGGACAGGGCGGAACTGAAGCTTTCTTT
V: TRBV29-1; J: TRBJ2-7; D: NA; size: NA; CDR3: CSVGSSEQYF; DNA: TGCAGCGTTGGTTCCTCCGAGCAGTACTTC
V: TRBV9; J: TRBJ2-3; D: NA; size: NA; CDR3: CASSVADGGGPQGTQYF; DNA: TGTGCCAGCAGCGTAGCTGACGGCGGAGGCCCCCAGGGAACGCAGTATTTT
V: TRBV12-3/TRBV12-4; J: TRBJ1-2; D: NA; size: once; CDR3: CASSLLTGSGGYTF; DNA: TGTGCCAGCAGTTTATTGACAGGCAGCGGTGGCTACACCTTC
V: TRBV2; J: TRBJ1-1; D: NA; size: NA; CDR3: CASSGRATSRGGDTEAFF; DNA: TGTGCCAGCAGTGGGAGGGCTACCAGTCGTGGCGGGGACACTGAAGCTTTCTTT
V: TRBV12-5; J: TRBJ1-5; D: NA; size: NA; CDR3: CASGLVHGGRGNQPQHF; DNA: TGTGCTAGTGGTTTGGTACACGGGGGGCGAGGTAATCAGCCCCAGCATTTT
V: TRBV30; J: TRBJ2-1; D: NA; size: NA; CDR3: CAWSGSGVNEQFF; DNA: TGTGCCTGGAGTGGGTCAGGGGTTAATGAGCAGTTCTTC
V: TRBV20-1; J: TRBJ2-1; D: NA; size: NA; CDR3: CSASRSYSYNEQFF; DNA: TGCAGTGCTAGTAGGTCATACTCCTACAATGAGCAGTTCTTC
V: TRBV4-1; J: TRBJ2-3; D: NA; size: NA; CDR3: CASSTGVTDTQYF; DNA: TGCGCCAGCAGCACGGGGGTCACAGATACGCAGTATTTT
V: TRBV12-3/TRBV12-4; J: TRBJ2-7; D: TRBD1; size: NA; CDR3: CASSLLGQGSSYEQYF; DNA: TGTGCCAGCAGTTTGCTCGGACAGGGGTCCTCCTACGAGCAGTACTTC
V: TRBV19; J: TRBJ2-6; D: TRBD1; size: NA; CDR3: CASSIHRGVAGANVLTF; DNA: TGTGCCAGTAGTATTCACAGGGGAGTCGCTGGGGCCAACGTCCTGACTTTC
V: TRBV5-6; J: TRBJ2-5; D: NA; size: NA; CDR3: CASSLNGRGSRGETQYF; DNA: TGTGCCAGCAGCCTCAACGGGAGAGGCTCAAGGGGGGAGACCCAGTACTTC
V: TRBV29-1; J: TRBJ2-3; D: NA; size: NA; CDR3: CSVGGNSDTQYF; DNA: TGCAGCGTTGGGGGGAATTCAGATACGCAGTATTTT
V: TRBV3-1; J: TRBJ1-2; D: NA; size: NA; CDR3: CASSQDGDVYGYTF; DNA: TGTGCCAGCAGCCAAGACGGAGACGTTTATGGCTACACCTTC
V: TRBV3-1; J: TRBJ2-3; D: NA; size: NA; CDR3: CASGRTDTQYF; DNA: TGTGCCAGCGGCAGGACAGATACGCAGTATTTT
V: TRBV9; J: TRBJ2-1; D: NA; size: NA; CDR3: CASSVGTLTINEQFF; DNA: TGTGCCAGCAGCGTTGGGACCTTAACAATCAATGAGCAGTTCTTC
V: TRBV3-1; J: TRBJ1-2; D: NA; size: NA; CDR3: CASSPESPNYGYTF; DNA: TGTGCCAGCAGCCCCGAGTCCCCTAACTATGGCTACACCTTC
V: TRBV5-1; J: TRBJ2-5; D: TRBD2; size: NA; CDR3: CASSSRLAPQETQYF; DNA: TGCGCCAGCAGCAGCCGACTAGCGCCGCAAGAGACCCAGTACTTC
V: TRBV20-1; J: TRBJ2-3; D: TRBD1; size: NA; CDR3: CSASGEGDSSPDTQYF; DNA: TGCAGTGCTAGTGGGGAAGGGGACAGCAGTCCAGATACGCAGTATTTT
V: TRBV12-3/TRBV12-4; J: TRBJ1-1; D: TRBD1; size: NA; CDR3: CASSLGQAGRAFF; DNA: TGTGCCAGCAGTTTGGGACAGGCCGGCCGAGCTTTCTTT
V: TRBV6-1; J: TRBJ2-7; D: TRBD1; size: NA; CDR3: CASRTSPGTGPYEQYF; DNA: TGTGCCAGCAGGACCAGCCCCGGGACAGGGCCCTACGAGCAGTACTTC
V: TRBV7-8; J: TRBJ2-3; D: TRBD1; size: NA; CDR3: CASSLIVRAGGADTQYF; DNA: TGTGCCAGCAGCTTAATAGTTCGGGCAGGGGGTGCAGATACGCAGTATTTT
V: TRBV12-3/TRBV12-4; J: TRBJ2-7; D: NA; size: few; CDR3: CASSLLGYEQYF; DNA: TGTGCCAGCAGTTTACTGGGCTACGAGCAGTACTTC
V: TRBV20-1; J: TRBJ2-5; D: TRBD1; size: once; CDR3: CSARKDRGGYQETQYF; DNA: TGCAGTGCTAGAAAAGACAGGGGGGGGTACCAAGAGACCCAGTACTTC
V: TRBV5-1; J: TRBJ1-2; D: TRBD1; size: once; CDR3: CASSLVRTGEFGYTF; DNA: TGCGCCAGCAGCTTAGTTCGGACAGGGGAATTTGGCTACACCTTC
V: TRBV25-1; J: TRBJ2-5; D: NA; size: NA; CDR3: CASITIQVRETQYF; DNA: TGTGCCAGCATTACCATACAGGTTCGAGAGACCCAGTACTTC
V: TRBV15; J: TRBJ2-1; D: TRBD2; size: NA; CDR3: CATSKGLAGGLYNEQFF; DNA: TGTGCCACCAGCAAAGGACTAGCGGGAGGACTTTACAATGAGCAGTTCTTC
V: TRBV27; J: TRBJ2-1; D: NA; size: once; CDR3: CASTRAGMGAEQFF; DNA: TGTGCCAGCACCCGAGCGGGTATGGGAGCTGAGCAGTTCTTC
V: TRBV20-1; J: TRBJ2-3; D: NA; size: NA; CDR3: CSARPLDTDTQYF; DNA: TGCAGTGCTAGGCCCCTAGACACAGATACGCAGTATTTT
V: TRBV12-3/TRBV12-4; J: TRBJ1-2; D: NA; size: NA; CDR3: CASSLNDLWTARYTF; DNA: TGTGCCAGCAGTTTAAACGACCTATGGACAGCCCGATACACCTTC
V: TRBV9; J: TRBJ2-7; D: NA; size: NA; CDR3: CASSLGTDPYEQYF; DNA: TGTGCCAGCAGCCTCGGGACTGACCCCTACGAGCAGTACTTC
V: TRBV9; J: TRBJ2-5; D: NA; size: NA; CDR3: CASSEGGGQFQETQYF; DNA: TGTGCCAGCAGCGAGGGAGGGGGACAGTTCCAAGAGACCCAGTACTTC
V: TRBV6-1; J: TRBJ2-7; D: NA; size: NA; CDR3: CASSLVRADEQYF; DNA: TGTGCCAGCAGCCTGGTAAGGGCGGACGAGCAGTACTTC
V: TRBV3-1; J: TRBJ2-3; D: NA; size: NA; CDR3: CASSPQTLADTQYF; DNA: TGTGCCAGCAGTCCCCAGACTCTGGCAGATACGCAGTATTTT
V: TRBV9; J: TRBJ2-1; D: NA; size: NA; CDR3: CASTTTDRYNEQFF; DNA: TGTGCCAGCACCACCACAGACAGATACAATGAGCAGTTCTTC
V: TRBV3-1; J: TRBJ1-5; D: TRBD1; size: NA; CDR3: CASSQRGQGNQPQHF; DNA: TGTGCCAGCAGCCAAAGGGGACAGGGAAATCAGCCCCAGCATTTT
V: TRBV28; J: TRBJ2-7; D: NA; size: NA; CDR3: CASSPYTYEQYF; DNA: TGTGCCAGCAGCCCCTATACCTACGAGCAGTACTTC
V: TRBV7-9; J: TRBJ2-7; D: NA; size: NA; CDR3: CASTDLYESRDSFSEQYF; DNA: TGTGCCAGCACCGATCTATACGAAAGCCGGGATTCCTTTTCGGAGCAGTACTTC
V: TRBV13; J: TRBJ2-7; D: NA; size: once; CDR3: CASSSLLGFEQYF; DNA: TGTGCCAGCAGCTCCTTATTAGGTTTCGAGCAGTACTTC
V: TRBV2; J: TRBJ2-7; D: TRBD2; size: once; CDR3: CASSVTSGSSYEQYF; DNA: TGTGCCAGCAGCGTTACTAGCGGGAGCTCCTACGAGCAGTACTTC
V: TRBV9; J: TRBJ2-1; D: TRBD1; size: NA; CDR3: CASSASGQGGNEQFF; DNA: TGTGCCAGCAGCGCTTCGGGACAGGGTGGCAATGAGCAGTTCTTC